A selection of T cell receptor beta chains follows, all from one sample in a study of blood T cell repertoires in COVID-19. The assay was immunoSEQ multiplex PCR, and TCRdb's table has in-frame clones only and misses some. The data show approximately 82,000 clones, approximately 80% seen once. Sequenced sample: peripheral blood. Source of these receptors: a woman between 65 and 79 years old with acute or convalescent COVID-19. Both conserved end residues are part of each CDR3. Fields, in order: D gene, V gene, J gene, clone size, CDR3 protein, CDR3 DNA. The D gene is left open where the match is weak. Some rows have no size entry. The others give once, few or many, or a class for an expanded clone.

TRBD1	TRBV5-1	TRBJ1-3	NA	CASSQGGSGNTIYF	TGCGCCAGCAGTCAGGGGGGCTCTGGAAACACCATATATTTT
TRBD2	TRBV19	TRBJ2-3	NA	CASSQLAGGTDTQYF	TGTGCCAGTAGTCAACTAGCGGGGGGCACAGATACGCAGTATTTT
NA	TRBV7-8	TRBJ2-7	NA	CASSLGYQGEQYF	TGTGCCAGCAGCTTAGGCTACCAGGGGGAGCAGTACTTC
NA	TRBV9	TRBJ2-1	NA	CASSRGGFYNEQFF	TGTGCCAGCAGCCGTGGAGGGTTCTACAATGAGCAGTTCTTC
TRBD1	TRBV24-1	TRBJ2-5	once	CATSAGQGARETQYF	TGTGCCACCAGTGCAGGGCAGGGGGCGCGGGAGACCCAGTACTTC
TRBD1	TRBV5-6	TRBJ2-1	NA	CASRGQGLGNEQFF	TGTGCCAGCAGGGGACAGGGGTTAGGCAATGAGCAGTTCTTC
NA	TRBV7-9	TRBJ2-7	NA	CASSWGGQVTYSYEQYF	TGTGCCAGCAGCTGGGGGGGCCAGGTAACTTACTCCTACGAGCAGTACTTC
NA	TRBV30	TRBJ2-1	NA	CAWSTKSGSHNEQFF	TGTGCCTGGAGTACTAAAAGCGGGTCCCACAATGAGCAGTTCTTC
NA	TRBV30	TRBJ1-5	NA	CAWSVRGELSNQPQHF	TGTGCCTGGAGTGTACGGGGGGAACTTAGCAATCAGCCCCAGCATTTT
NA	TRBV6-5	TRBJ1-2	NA	CASTRGMGAYGYTF	TGTGCCAGCACACGCGGCATGGGGGCCTATGGCTACACCTTC
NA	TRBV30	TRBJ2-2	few	CAWTPSSTGELFF	TGTGCCTGGACCCCTTCCTCCACCGGGGAGCTGTTTTTT
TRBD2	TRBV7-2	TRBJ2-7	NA	CASSLGGTSSNEQYF	TGTGCCAGCAGCTTAGGGGGGACTAGCTCGAACGAGCAGTACTTC
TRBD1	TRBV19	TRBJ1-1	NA	CASSMITGGTEAFF	TGTGCCAGTAGTATGATCACAGGGGGGACTGAAGCTTTCTTT
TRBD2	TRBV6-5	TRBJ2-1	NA	CASSYSSGSDEQFF	TGTGCCAGCAGTTACTCTAGCGGGAGCGATGAGCAGTTCTTC
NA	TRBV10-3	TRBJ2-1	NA	CAISGGLRDASRNNEQFF	TGTGCCATCAGTGGGGGGTTGCGGGACGCCTCAAGGAACAATGAGCAGTTCTTC
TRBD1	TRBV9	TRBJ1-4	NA	CASSARPQGLNEKLFF	TGTGCCAGCAGCGCCCGACCACAGGGGCTAAATGAAAAACTGTTTTTT
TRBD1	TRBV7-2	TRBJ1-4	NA	CASSLAGGRLVEKLFF	TGTGCCAGCAGCTTAGCAGGGGGCAGGTTGGTTGAAAAACTGTTTTTT
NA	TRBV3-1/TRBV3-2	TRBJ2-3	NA	CASRRGTEATDTQYF	TGTGCCAGCAGACGGGGGACGGAGGCCACAGATACGCAGTATTTT